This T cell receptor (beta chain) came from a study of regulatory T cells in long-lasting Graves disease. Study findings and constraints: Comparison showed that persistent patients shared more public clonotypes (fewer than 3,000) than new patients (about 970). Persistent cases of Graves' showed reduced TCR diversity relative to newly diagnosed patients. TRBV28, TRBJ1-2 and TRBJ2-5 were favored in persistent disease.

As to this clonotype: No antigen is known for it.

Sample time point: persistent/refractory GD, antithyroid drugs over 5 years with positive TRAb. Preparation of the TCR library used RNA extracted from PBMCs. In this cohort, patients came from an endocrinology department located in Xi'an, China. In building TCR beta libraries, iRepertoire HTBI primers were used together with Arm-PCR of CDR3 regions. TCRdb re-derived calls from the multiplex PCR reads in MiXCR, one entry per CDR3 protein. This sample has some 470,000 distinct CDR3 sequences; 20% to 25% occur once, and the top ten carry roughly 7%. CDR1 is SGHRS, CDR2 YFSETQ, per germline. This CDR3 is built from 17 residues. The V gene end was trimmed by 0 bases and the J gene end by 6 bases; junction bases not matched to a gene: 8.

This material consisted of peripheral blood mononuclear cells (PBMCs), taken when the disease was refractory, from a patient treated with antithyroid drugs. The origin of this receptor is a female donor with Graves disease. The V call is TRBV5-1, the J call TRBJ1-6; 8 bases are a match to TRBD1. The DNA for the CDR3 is TGCGCCAGCAGCTTGGCCGGAAGGGACAGGCCTAATTCACCCCTCCACTTT. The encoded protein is CASSLAGRDRPNSPLHF. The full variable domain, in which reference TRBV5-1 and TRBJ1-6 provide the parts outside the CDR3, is KAGVTQTPRYLIKTRGQQVTLSCSPISGHRSVSWYQQTPGQGLQFLFEYFSETQRNKGNFPGRFSGRQFSNSRSEMNVSTLELGDSALYLCASSLAGRDRPNSPLHFGNGTRLTVT.